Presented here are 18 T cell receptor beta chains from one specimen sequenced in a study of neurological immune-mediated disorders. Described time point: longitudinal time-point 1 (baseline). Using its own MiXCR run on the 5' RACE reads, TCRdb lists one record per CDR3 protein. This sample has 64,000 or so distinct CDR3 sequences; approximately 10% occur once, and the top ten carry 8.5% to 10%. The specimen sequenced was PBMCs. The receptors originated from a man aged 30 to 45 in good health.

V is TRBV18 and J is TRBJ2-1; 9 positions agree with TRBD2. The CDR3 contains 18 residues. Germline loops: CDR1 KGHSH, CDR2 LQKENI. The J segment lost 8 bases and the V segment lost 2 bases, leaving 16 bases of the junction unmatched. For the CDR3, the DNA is TGTGCCAGCTCACCAGCGACTAGCGGTTTTGCCAGCCCCCATGAGCAGTTCTTC. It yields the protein CASSPATSGFASPHEQFF.

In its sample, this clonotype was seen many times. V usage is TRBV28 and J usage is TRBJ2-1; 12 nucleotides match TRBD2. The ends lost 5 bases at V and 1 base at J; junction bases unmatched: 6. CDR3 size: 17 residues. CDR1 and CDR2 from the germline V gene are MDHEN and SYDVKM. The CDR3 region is CASSPLGLAGSYNEQFF. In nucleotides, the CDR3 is TGTGCCAGCAGTCCGTTAGGACTAGCGGGATCCTACAATGAGCAGTTCTTC.

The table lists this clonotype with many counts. CDR3 residues: CASSQDIGVRQFF. The DNA of the CDR3 is TGTGCCAGCAGCCAAGATATTGGGGTGAGGCAGTTCTTC. The chain is built from TRBV3-1 and TRBJ2-1; no definite D call. The germline gives CDR1 LGHDT, CDR2 YNNKEL (reference sequence). The CDR3 runs 13 residues. V dropped 0 bases and J dropped 12 bases, with 12 bases sitting between them.

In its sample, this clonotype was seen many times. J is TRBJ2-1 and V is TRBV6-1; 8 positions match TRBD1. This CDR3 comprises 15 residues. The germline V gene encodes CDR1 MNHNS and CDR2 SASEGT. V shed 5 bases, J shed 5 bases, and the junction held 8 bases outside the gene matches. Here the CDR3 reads CASSPPGQDNNEQFF. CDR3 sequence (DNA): TGTGCCAGCAGTCCGCCGGGACAGGACAACAATGAGCAGTTCTTC.

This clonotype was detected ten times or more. The CDR3, as DNA: TGCGCCAGCAGCTTGGGTCCGGGAGGGACGTACGAGCAGTACTTC. Amino acids: CASSLGPGGTYEQYF. The V and J genes are TRBV5-1 and TRBJ2-7; 8 bases are shared with TRBD2. V gave up 0 bases and J gave up 4 bases; unmatched junction bases: 6. There are 15 residues in the CDR3. Germline assignment: CDR1 SGHRS and CDR2 YFSETQ.

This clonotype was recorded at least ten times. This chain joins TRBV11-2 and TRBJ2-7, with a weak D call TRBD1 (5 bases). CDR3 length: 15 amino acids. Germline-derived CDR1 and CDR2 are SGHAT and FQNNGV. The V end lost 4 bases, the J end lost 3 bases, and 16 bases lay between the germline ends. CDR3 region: CASSWGTGWSYEQYF. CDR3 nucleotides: TGTGCCAGCAGCTGGGGAACAGGCTGGAGCTACGAGCAGTACTTC.

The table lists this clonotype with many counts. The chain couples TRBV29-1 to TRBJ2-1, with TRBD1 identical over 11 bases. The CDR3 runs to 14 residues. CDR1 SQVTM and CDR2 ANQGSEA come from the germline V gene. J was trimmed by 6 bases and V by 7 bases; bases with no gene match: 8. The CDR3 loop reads CSALGQGVVNEQFF. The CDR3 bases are TGCAGCGCACTGGGACAGGGGGTGGTCAATGAGCAGTTCTTC.

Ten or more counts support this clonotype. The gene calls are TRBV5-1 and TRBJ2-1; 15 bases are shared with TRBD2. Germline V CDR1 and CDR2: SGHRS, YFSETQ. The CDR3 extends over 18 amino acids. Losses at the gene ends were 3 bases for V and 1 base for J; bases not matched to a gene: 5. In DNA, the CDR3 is TGCGCCAGCAGCTGGACTAGCGGGAGGGCATCTTCCTACAATGAGCAGTTCTTC. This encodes CASSWTSGRASSYNEQFF.

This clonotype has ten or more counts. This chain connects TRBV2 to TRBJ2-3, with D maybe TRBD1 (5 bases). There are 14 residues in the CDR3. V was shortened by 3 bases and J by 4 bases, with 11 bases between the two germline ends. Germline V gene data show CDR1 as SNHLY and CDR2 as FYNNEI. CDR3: CASSETASADTQYF. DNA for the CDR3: TGTGCCAGCAGTGAGACAGCTTCGGCAGATACGCAGTATTTT.

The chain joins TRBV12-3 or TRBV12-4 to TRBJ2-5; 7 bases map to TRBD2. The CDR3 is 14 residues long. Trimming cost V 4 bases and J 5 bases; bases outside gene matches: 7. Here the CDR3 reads CASSSHAGGETQYF. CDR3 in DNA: TGTGCCAGCAGTTCCCACGCCGGGGGGGAGACCCAGTACTTC.

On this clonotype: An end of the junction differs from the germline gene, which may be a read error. The CDR3 DNA reads as TGTTCCAGCACCTTATGGAAGGTGGGGGGCTCTTGCTACACCTTC. Protein: CSSTLWKVGGSCYTF. The chain carries TRBV7-2 and TRBJ1-2, with D maybe TRBD1 (6 bases). The V gene's germline CDR1 is SGHTA and CDR2 FQGNSA. This CDR3 has 15 amino acids. The full variable domain, in which reference TRBV7-2 and TRBJ1-2 provide the parts outside the CDR3, is GAGVSQSPSNKVTEKGKDVELRCDPISGHTALYWYRQSLGQGLEFLIYFQGNSAPDKSGLPSDRFSAERTGGSVSTLTIQRTQQEDSAVYLCSSTLWKVGGSCYTFGSGTRLTVV.

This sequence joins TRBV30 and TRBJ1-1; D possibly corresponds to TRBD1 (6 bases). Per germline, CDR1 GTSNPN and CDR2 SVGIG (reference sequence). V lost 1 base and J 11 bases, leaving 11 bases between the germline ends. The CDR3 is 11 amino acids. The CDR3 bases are TGTGCCTGGAGTGACAGGGTGGGGGCTTTCTTT. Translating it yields CAWSDRVGAFF.

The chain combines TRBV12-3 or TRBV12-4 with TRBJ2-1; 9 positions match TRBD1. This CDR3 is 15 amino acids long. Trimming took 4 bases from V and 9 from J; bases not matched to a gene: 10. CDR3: CASSSTGTGNREQFF. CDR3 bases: TGTGCCAGCAGTTCTACCGGGACAGGGAATCGTGAGCAGTTCTTC.

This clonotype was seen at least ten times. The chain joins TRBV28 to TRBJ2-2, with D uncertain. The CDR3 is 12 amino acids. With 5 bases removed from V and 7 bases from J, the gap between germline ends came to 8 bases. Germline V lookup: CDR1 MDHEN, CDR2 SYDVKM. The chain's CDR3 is CASSIRVGELFF. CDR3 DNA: TGTGCCAGCAGTATTCGGGTCGGGGAGCTGTTTTTT.

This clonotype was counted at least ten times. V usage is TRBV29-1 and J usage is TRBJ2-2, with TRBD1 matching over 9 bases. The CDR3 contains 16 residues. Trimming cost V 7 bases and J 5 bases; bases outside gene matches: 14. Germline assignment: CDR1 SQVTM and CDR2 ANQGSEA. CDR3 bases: TGCAGCGCGCAAACAGGGGGCGCGATTTATACCGGGGAGCTGTTTTTT. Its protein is CSAQTGGAIYTGELFF.

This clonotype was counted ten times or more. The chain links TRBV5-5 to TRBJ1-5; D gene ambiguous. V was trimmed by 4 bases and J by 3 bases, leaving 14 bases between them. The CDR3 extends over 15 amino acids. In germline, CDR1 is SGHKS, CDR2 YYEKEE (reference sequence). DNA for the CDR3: TGTGCCAGCAGCCCCCGGAGTGGAGCCAATCAGCCCCAGCATTTT. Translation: CASSPRSGANQPQHF.

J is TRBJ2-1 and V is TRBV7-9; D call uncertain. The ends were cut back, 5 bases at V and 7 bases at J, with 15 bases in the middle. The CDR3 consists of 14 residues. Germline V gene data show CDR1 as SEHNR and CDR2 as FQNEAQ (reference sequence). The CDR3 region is CASSPPIFGNEQFF. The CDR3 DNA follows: TGTGCCAGCAGCCCTCCGATATTTGGGAATGAGCAGTTCTTC.

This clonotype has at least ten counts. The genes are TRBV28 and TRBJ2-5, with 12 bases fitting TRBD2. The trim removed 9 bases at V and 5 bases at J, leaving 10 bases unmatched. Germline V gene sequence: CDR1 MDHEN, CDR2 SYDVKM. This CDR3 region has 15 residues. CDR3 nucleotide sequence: TGTGCCAGTGGACCTAGCGGGAGGGCCTGGGAGACCCAGTACTTC. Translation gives CASGPSGRAWETQYF.